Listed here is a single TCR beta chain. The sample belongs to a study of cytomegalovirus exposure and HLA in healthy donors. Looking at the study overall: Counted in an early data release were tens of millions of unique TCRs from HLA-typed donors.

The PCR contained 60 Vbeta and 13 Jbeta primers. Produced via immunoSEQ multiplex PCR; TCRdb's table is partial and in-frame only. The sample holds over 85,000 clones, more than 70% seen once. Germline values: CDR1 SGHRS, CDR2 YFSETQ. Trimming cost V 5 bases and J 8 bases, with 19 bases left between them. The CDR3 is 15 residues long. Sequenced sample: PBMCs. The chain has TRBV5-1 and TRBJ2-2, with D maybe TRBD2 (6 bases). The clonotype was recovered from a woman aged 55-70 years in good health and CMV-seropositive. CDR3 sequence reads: CASSPGGGNRGELFF. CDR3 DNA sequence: TGCGCCAGCAGTCCTGGCGGAGGGAATAGGGGGGAGCTGTTTTTT.